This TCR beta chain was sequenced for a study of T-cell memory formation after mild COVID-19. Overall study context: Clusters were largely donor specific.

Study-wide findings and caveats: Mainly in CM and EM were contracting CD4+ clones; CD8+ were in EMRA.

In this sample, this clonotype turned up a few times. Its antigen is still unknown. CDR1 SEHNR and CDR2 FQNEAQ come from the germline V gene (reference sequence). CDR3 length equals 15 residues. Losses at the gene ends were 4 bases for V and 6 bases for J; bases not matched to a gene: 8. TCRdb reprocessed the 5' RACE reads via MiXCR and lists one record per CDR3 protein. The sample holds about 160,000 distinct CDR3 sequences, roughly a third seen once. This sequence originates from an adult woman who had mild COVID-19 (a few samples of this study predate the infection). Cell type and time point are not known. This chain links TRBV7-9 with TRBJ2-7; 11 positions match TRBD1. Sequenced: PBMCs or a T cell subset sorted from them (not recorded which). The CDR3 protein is CASSSPGQGVVEQYF. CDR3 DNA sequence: TGTGCCAGCAGCTCCCCGGGACAGGGGGTGGTCGAGCAGTACTTC.